Each of the 15 T cell receptor beta chains below was sequenced from the same sample in a study of T-cell reconstitution after alpha-beta-depleted transplantation in children (TCRdb year 2016). What this sample's treatment or condition label stands for: allogeneic hematopoietic cell transplantation with graft depleted of TCRalphabeta T cells and CD19 B cells. Libraries came from PCR. Instrument used: Illumina HiSeq 2500. TCR library preparation used molecular barcoding, with unique molecular identifiers applied to normalize quantification of the TCRbeta repertoire. Starting from the raw public reads, TCRdb applied fastp trimming at Q25, assembled clones with MiXCR and retained in-frame beta chains. All rows with the same CDR3 protein become a single entry with the most common DNA and genes. This sample holds about 900,000 distinct CDR3 sequences; about 29% were observed only once. The ten top clones hold roughly 27% of the sample.

The source material was PBMCs, mostly from graft donor cells, sampled 360 days after TCRalphabeta/CD19-depleted stem cell transplant. These receptors came from a boy under two years old who had a stem cell transplant for SCID, so the T cells may come from the graft donor.

This clonotype was seen a few times. The CDR3 reads CSARGGQSPLHF. For the CDR3, the DNA is TGCAGTGCTAGAGGGGGACAGTCACCCCTCCACTTT. V and J are TRBV20-1 and TRBJ1-6, with 7 bases matching TRBD1. Trimming cost V 1 base and J 10 bases; bases outside gene matches: 1. The germline V gene has CDR1 DFQATT and CDR2 SNEGSKA (reference sequence). The CDR3 runs to 12 residues.

The rearrangement joins TRBV20-1 to TRBJ1-1; 9 nucleotides agree with TRBD1. Germline-derived CDR1 and CDR2 are DFQATT and SNEGSKA (reference sequence). The CDR3 has 15 amino acids. J was trimmed by 3 bases and V by 7 bases; bases with no gene match: 12. This chain's CDR3 is CSGQAGTGRDTEAFF. CDR3 in DNA: TGCAGTGGCCAGGCCGGGACAGGGAGGGACACTGAAGCTTTCTTT.

V gene TRBV7-9 combines with J gene TRBJ1-2; no definite D call. The V gene lost 3 bases and the J gene lost 5 bases, with 10 bases spanning the gap. The CDR3 has 13 residues. Germline CDR1 is SEHNR and CDR2 is FQNEAQ (reference sequence). The CDR3 nucleotides are TGTGCCAGCAGCTTTGAGGCAGAGTATGGCTACACCTTC. Residues: CASSFEAEYGYTF.

The chain recombines TRBV5-1 with TRBJ2-7; 8 bases match TRBD1. The CDR3 contains 15 residues. CDR1 and CDR2 (germline): SGHRS, YFSETQ. J gave up 3 bases and V 0 bases, and 5 bases lay outside the gene matches. CDR3 sequence: CASSLEGRGLYEQYF. CDR3 bases: TGCGCCAGCAGCTTGGAAGGCAGGGGGCTCTACGAGCAGTACTTC. Full variable domain (missing parts from reference TRBV5-1 and TRBJ2-7): KAGVTQTPRYLIKTRGQQVTLSCSPISGHRSVSWYQQTPGQGLQFLFEYFSETQRNKGNFPGRFSGRQFSNSRSEMNVSTLELGDSALYLCASSLEGRGLYEQYFGPGTRLTVT.

In its sample, this clonotype was seen a few times. This sequence joins TRBV12-3 or TRBV12-4 and TRBJ2-3; TRBD1 aligns across 7 bases. CDR3 length: 15 amino acids. V was pared by 11 bases and J by 2 bases, with 13 bases of the junction left unmatched. Here the CDR3 reads CASGFQGEFTDTQYF. Written as DNA, the CDR3 is TGTGCCTCAGGGTTCCAGGGGGAGTTCACAGATACGCAGTATTTT.

The gene calls are TRBV20-1 and TRBJ2-3; 7 bases are shared with TRBD1. V shed 4 bases and J 5 bases; nucleotides not matched to a gene: 6. CDR3 length: 13 residues. Germline CDR1 is DFQATT and CDR2 is SNEGSKA (reference sequence). CDR3 in amino acids: CSAIKGAGDTQYF. The CDR3 DNA reads as TGCAGTGCTATCAAGGGGGCGGGAGATACGCAGTATTTT.

The genes are TRBV20-1 and TRBJ1-3; TRBD1 aligns across 10 bases. The length of the CDR3 is 15 residues. V lost 3 bases and J lost 6; bases outside the gene matches: 8. Germline values: CDR1 DFQATT, CDR2 SNEGSKA (reference sequence). The chain's CDR3 is CSARGPDRGKNTIYF. DNA for the CDR3: TGCAGTGCTAGGGGGCCGGACAGGGGGAAAAACACCATATATTTT.

This clonotype was counted only a few times. The chain combines TRBV29-1 with TRBJ2-7; D perhaps matches TRBD1 (6 bases). Deletions cut 6 bases from V and 4 bases from J, with 16 bases between. This CDR3 has 13 amino acids. Germline CDR1 reads SQVTM; CDR2 reads ANQGSEA. This CDR3 reads CSVPGGRGYEQYF. The CDR3 DNA reads as TGCAGCGTCCCTGGGGGTAGGGGGTACGAGCAGTACTTC.

The rearrangement uses TRBV7-3 and TRBJ1-1; 7 bases map to TRBD1. The length of the CDR3 is 15 residues. The V gene end was trimmed by 5 bases and the J gene end by 9 bases; junction bases not matched to a gene: 15. Per germline, CDR1 SGHTA and CDR2 FQGTGA. The DNA of the CDR3 is TGTGCCAGCAGCCCTTGGGGGGACCGGGACAGTAAAGCTTTCTTT. Its translation is CASSPWGDRDSKAFF.

The genes are TRBV5-1 and TRBJ2-7; tentative D call: TRBD1 (6 bases). The CDR3 totals 14 residues. CDR1 is SGHRS, CDR2 YFSETQ, per germline. V dropped 4 bases and J dropped 3 bases, with 14 bases sitting between them. CDR3 loop: CASSPRQDIYEQYF. The CDR3 DNA sequence: TGCGCCAGCAGCCCGAGACAGGATATCTACGAGCAGTACTTC.

This clonotype was detected only a few times. The chain is built from TRBV3-1 and TRBJ2-7, with 7 bases lining up with TRBD1. CDR3 length: 12 residues. The V segment lost 3 bases and the J segment 7 bases; nucleotides outside the gene matches: 3. Germline assignment: CDR1 LGHDT and CDR2 YNNKEL (reference sequence). The CDR3 region is CASSHRQGEQYF. For the CDR3, the DNA is TGTGCCAGCAGCCACAGACAGGGAGAGCAGTACTTC.

This chain joins TRBV7-9 and TRBJ1-4; D uncertain. The CDR3 is made up of 14 amino acids. V dropped 0 bases and J dropped 7 bases, with 9 bases sitting between them. Per germline, CDR1 SEHNR and CDR2 FQNEAQ (reference sequence). DNA of the CDR3: TGTGCCAGCAGCTTAGCCAACTCAGGTGAAAAACTGTTTTTT. Translation: CASSLANSGEKLFF.

The chain is built from TRBV7-6 and TRBJ2-1; tentative D call: TRBD1 (5 bases). The CDR3 sequence is 17 residues long. The germline V gene encodes CDR1 SGHVS and CDR2 FNYEAQ. V gave up 3 bases and J gave up 0 bases, with 15 bases separating them. The CDR3 here is CASSLAQGLPSYNEQFF. The CDR3 DNA follows: TGTGCCAGCAGCTTGGCGCAGGGTCTTCCCTCCTACAATGAGCAGTTCTTC. Looking up the rest from reference TRBV7-6 and TRBJ2-1 gives the full variable domain: GAGVSQSPRYKVTKRGQDVALRCDPISGHVSLYWYRQALGQGPEFLTYFNYEAQQDKSGLPNDRFSAERPEGSISTLTIQRTEQRDSAMYRCASSLAQGLPSYNEQFFGPGTRLTVL.

Only a few counts were recorded for this clonotype. This chain connects TRBV15 to TRBJ1-4; D is ambiguous. This CDR3 has 12 amino acids. V dropped 1 base and J dropped 6 bases, with 3 bases sitting between them. Germline lookup yields CDR1 LNHNV and CDR2 YYDKDF (reference sequence). This chain's CDR3 is CATSRGDEKLFF. The CDR3 DNA sequence: TGTGCCACCAGCAGAGGCGATGAAAAACTGTTTTTT. Full variable domain (outside the CDR3, taken from reference TRBV15 and TRBJ1-4): DAMVIQNPRYQVTQFGKPVTLSCSQTLNHNVMYWYQQKSSQAPKLLFHYYDKDFNNEADTPDNFQSRRPNTSFCFLDIRSPGLGDTAMYLCATSRGDEKLFFGSGTQLSVL.

This clonotype has only a few counts. The chain has TRBV20-1 and TRBJ2-7; 9 bases match TRBD1. With 6 bases clipped from V and 5 bases from J, the junction kept 14 bases outside the gene matches. This CDR3 spans 15 amino acids. The germline gives CDR1 DFQATT, CDR2 SNEGSKA (reference sequence). The CDR3 DNA reads TGCAGTGCAGCAACTCCGGGACAGGGTCTCCACGAGCAGTACTTC. This sequence encodes CSAATPGQGLHEQYF.